This is a list of T cell receptor beta chains from one sample in a study of cytomegalovirus exposure and HLA in healthy donors. The assay was immunoSEQ multiplex PCR, and TCRdb's table has in-frame clones only and misses some. This sample has over 80,000 clones, with approximately 72% found just once. Sequenced material: PBMCs. These receptors came from a woman in her 40s in good health and CMV-seronegative. CDR3s include the opening cysteine and the closing phenylalanine or tryptophan. A D gene is named only where the DNA matches it firmly. Expanded clones get a size class; other rows say once, few or many, or leave the size out.

V gene	J gene	D gene	clone size	CDR3 protein	CDR3 DNA
TRBV6-4	TRBJ2-3	.	.	CASSEGLGTDTQYF	TGTGCCAGCAGTGAGGGGCTAGGCACAGATACGCAGTATTTT
TRBV19	TRBJ2-1	TRBD1	.	CASRRDRGYNEQFF	TGTGCCAGTCGGCGGGACAGGGGTTACAATGAGCAGTTCTTC
TRBV5-1	TRBJ2-1	TRBD2	.	CASSLSTSGTFNEQFF	TGCGCCAGCAGCTTGAGTACTAGCGGGACGTTCAATGAGCAGTTCTTC
TRBV18	TRBJ2-5	.	.	CASSPAEETQYF	TGTGCCAGCTCACCGGCAGAAGAGACCCAGTACTTC
TRBV27	TRBJ2-7	TRBD1	.	CASSLGQGRHEQYF	TGTGCCAGCAGTTTGGGACAGGGTCGACACGAGCAGTACTTC
TRBV6-6	TRBJ2-4	TRBD1	.	CASSPGQLAKNIQYF	TGTGCCAGCAGTCCGGGACAGCTAGCCAAAAACATTCAGTACTTC
TRBV5-1	TRBJ1-4	TRBD1	.	CASSLGQGIREKLFF	TGCGCCAGCAGCCTTGGACAGGGGATAAGGGAAAAACTGTTTTTT
TRBV2	TRBJ1-5	.	.	CASRRGTVGKPQHF	TGTGCCAGCAGACGGGGTACGGTGGGAAAGCCCCAGCATTTT
TRBV19	TRBJ1-1	TRBD1	.	CASTRDRWNTEAFF	TGTGCCAGTACTCGGGACAGGTGGAACACTGAAGCTTTCTTT
TRBV7-2	TRBJ2-1	.	.	CASSLGGGSYNEQFF	TGTGCCAGCAGCTTAGGAGGGGGAAGCTACAATGAGCAGTTCTTC
TRBV11-2	TRBJ1-3	TRBD1	.	CASSLDRDGNTIYF	TGTGCCAGCAGCTTGGACAGGGATGGAAACACCATATATTTT
TRBV27	TRBJ2-4	TRBD2	.	CASSFTSGSNIQYF	TGTGCCAGCAGTTTTACTAGCGGGAGTAACATTCAGTACTTC
TRBV19	TRBJ2-7	TRBD1	.	CASSGTGVSYEQYF	TGTGCCAGCTCCGGGACAGGGGTCTCCTACGAGCAGTACTTC
TRBV6-1	TRBJ2-1	TRBD1	few	CASSRDRGSYNEQFF	TGTGCCAGCTCGCGGGACAGGGGATCCTACAATGAGCAGTTCTTC
TRBV9	TRBJ1-2	.	.	CASSTPGFVGYTF	TGTGCCAGCAGCACGCCCGGTTTTGTTGGCTACACCTTC
TRBV5-4	TRBJ1-5	.	.	CASSLSGDSNQPQHF	TGTGCCAGCAGCCTTAGTGGAGATAGCAATCAGCCCCAGCATTTT
TRBV2	TRBJ1-5	.	few	CASSVGTPNQPQHF	TGTGCCAGCAGTGTCGGGACACCAAATCAGCCCCAGCATTTT
TRBV5-1	TRBJ1-2	TRBD1	.	CASSFGLRQGSNGYTF	TGCGCCAGCAGCTTTGGACTCAGACAGGGAAGTAATGGCTACACCTTC
TRBV10-3	TRBJ2-5	TRBD2	.	CAISESPGLAGGPQYF	TGTGCCATCAGTGAGTCCCCGGGACTAGCGGGAGGGCCCCAGTACTTC
TRBV5-1	TRBJ1-1	.	few	CASSLATSRNTEAFF	TGCGCCAGCAGCTTGGCTACCTCCCGGAACACTGAAGCTTTCTTT
TRBV5-1	TRBJ2-2	.	few	CASSFGAGELFF	TGCGCCAGCAGCTTCGGGGCCGGGGAGCTGTTTTTT
TRBV27	TRBJ1-1	.	few	CATYDPFPRYTEAFF	TGTGCCACCTACGATCCCTTCCCCCGTTACACTGAAGCTTTCTTT
TRBV6-1	TRBJ2-7	.	.	CASSESGRLYEQYF	TGTGCCAGCAGTGAAAGTGGCAGACTCTACGAGCAGTACTTC
TRBV18	TRBJ2-3	.	.	CASSPGLPSRTDTQYF	TGTGCCAGCTCACCCGGACTCCCCAGCCGGACAGATACGCAGTATTTT
TRBV25-1	TRBJ2-2	.	once	CASSGVGAGELFF	TGTGCCAGCAGTGGGGTAGGGGCCGGGGAGCTGTTTTTT
TRBV28	TRBJ1-5	.	.	CASSLLGGQPQHF	TGTGCCAGCAGTTTATTGGGGGGTCAGCCCCAGCATTTT
TRBV28	TRBJ1-4	TRBD1	once	CASIRTGTEKLFF	TGTGCCAGCATTCGGACAGGGACTGAAAAACTGTTTTTT
TRBV29-1	TRBJ1-1	.	few	CSVRPGSRNTEAFF	TGCAGCGTTAGGCCAGGAAGTCGGAACACTGAAGCTTTCTTT
TRBV5-6	TRBJ1-3	TRBD1	once	CASSLGQGFSGNTIYF	TGTGCCAGCAGCCTAGGACAGGGGTTTTCTGGAAACACCATATATTTT
TRBV18	TRBJ2-1	.	.	CASSPEGSYNEQFF	TGTGCCAGCTCCCCTGAGGGCTCCTACAATGAGCAGTTCTTC
TRBV13	TRBJ2-1	TRBD1	.	CASSTAGTGSYNEQFF	TGTGCCAGCAGCACGGCAGGGACAGGCTCCTACAATGAGCAGTTCTTC
TRBV29-1	TRBJ1-1	.	.	CSVERDNMNTEAFF	TGCAGCGTTGAACGGGACAACATGAACACTGAAGCTTTCTTT
TRBV5-1	TRBJ1-2	TRBD1	.	CASSPGTDIAYYGYTF	TGCGCCAGCAGCCCTGGGACAGACATCGCCTACTATGGCTACACCTTC
TRBV29-1	TRBJ2-1	TRBD2	.	CSVAIPAGVNNEQFF	TGCAGCGTTGCTATCCCAGCGGGGGTAAACAATGAGCAGTTCTTC
TRBV11-3	TRBJ1-4	.	.	CASSDGHRADNEKLFF	TGTGCCAGCAGCGACGGACACAGGGCCGATAATGAAAAACTGTTTTTT
TRBV6-5	TRBJ2-1	TRBD2	.	CASSYSPLAGAIEQFF	TGTGCCAGCAGTTACTCTCCGCTAGCGGGAGCTATTGAGCAGTTCTTC
TRBV6-5	TRBJ2-5	.	.	CASRGQKETQYF	TGTGCCAGCAGGGGGCAGAAAGAGACCCAGTACTTC
TRBV7-2	TRBJ1-1	TRBD1	.	CASSLEQGRNTEAFF	TGTGCCAGCAGCTTAGAACAGGGGCGAAACACTGAAGCTTTCTTT
TRBV7-2	TRBJ1-5	.	.	CASSLGGPPNQPQHF	TGTGCCAGCAGCTTAGGGGGGCCTCCCAATCAGCCCCAGCATTTT
TRBV7-9	TRBJ1-2	TRBD1	.	CASSLGDRGDYGYTF	TGTGCCAGCAGCTTAGGGGACAGGGGAGACTATGGCTACACCTTC
TRBV6-5	TRBJ1-1	.	few	CASSYIGLEAFF	TGTGCCAGCAGTTATATCGGACTTGAAGCTTTCTTT
TRBV7-6	TRBJ2-1	TRBD2	many	CASSSRTSGAPNEQFF	TGTGCCAGCAGCTCCCGGACTAGCGGGGCCCCCAATGAGCAGTTCTTC
TRBV30	TRBJ2-7	.	few	CAWSVDTLYEQYF	TGTGCCTGGAGCGTAGACACCCTATACGAGCAGTACTTC
TRBV15	TRBJ1-5	.	.	CATQPDRGNQPQHF	TGTGCCACCCAACCGGACAGAGGCAATCAGCCCCAGCATTTT
TRBV18	TRBJ1-5	TRBD1	.	CASSHGTGSNQPQHF	TGTGCCAGCTCACACGGGACAGGGAGTAATCAGCCCCAGCATTTT
TRBV5-4	TRBJ2-1	TRBD2	.	CASSSEGLAGDKFF	TGTGCCAGCAGCTCTGAAGGACTAGCGGGAGATAAGTTCTTC
TRBV6-6	TRBJ2-3	.	.	CASSWTRGTDTQYF	TGTGCCAGCAGTTGGACGAGGGGGACGGATACGCAGTATTTT
TRBV4-1	TRBJ1-1	.	.	CASSLPTLRGNTEAFF	TGCGCCAGCAGCCTACCTACCCTCAGGGGTAACACTGAAGCTTTCTTT
TRBV28	TRBJ2-2	.	.	CASNYASGTGELFF	TGTGCCAGCAATTACGCCTCCGGCACCGGGGAGCTGTTTTTT
TRBV28	TRBJ1-6	.	few	CASSQDGDNSPLHF	TGTGCCAGCAGCCAAGACGGGGATAATTCACCCCTCCACTTT
TRBV25-1	TRBJ2-6	TRBD1	few	CASSDSGTGLSGANVLTF	TGTGCCAGCAGTGACTCCGGGACAGGGCTCTCTGGGGCCAACGTCCTGACTTTC
TRBV4-1	TRBJ2-7	TRBD2	once	CASSAILSGSSYEQYF	TGCGCCAGCAGCGCTATCCTTAGCGGGAGCTCCTACGAGCAGTACTTC
TRBV28	TRBJ2-5	TRBD2	.	CASSPGTSGMETQYF	TGTGCCAGCAGTCCCGGGACTAGCGGGATGGAGACCCAGTACTTC
TRBV29-1	TRBJ2-5	TRBD2	.	CSVVGPSGFQETQYF	TGCAGCGTTGTCGGTCCTAGCGGGTTCCAAGAGACCCAGTACTTC
TRBV11-2	TRBJ1-3	.	.	CASSSRVAGNTIYF	TGTGCCAGCAGCTCCCGGGTAGCTGGAAACACCATATATTTT
TRBV11-2	TRBJ2-5	.	medium-sized	CASSLVASPQQTQYF	TGTGCCAGCAGCTTAGTCGCTAGCCCCCAGCAGACCCAGTACTTC
TRBV2	TRBJ1-3	.	.	CASRGGGNTIYF	TGTGCCAGCAGGGGGGGTGGAAACACCATATATTTT
TRBV15	TRBJ1-4	.	.	CATSNSLNEKLFF	TGTGCCACCAGCAACAGCCTTAATGAAAAACTGTTTTTT